These 23 T cell receptor beta chains were all obtained from the same sample, sequenced in a study of blood T cell repertoires in COVID-19. Generated by immunoSEQ multiplex PCR, the TCRdb table keeps only in-frame clones and is missing some. The table lists about 500,000 clones, about 90% of them singletons. Source material: PBMCs or T cells enriched from blood (not recorded which). The receptor source for this set is a woman under 30 who had recovered from COVID-19.

V usage is TRBV5-4 and J usage is TRBJ1-2, with 10 nucleotides matching TRBD1. The CDR3 is made up of 16 amino acids. Unmatched junction bases numbered 10, after V lost 4 bases and J lost 4 bases. Germline CDR1 and CDR2: SGHNT and YYREEE (reference sequence). DNA of the CDR3: TGTGCCAGCAGCGCGGGACAGGGGAGAGGCAGCTATGGCTACACCTTC. It encodes CASSAGQGRGSYGYTF.

In the case of this clone: Other DNA sequences in this sample translate to the same CDR3. This chain links TRBV7-8 with TRBJ1-2, with D maybe TRBD1 (5 bases). Trimming took 2 bases from V and 5 from J, leaving 9 bases between them. Looked up from germline, CDR1 is SGHVS and CDR2 is FQNEAQ. This CDR3 has 13 amino acids. CDR3 amino acids: CASSLQGTYGYTF. CDR3 nucleotide sequence: TGTGCCAGCAGCTTACAGGGAACGTATGGCTACACCTTC.

The chain carries TRBV2 and TRBJ2-5, with 11 bases identical to TRBD1. The CDR3 is 14 residues long. CDR1 SNHLY and CDR2 FYNNEI come from the germline V gene. The V segment lost 7 bases and the J segment 4 bases; nucleotides outside the gene matches: 5. CDR3 protein: CASNAGQGGETQYF. For the CDR3, the DNA is TGTGCCAGCAACGCGGGACAGGGGGGAGAGACCCAGTACTTC.

The chain employs TRBV28 and TRBJ2-7; a possible D gene is TRBD2 (6 bases). The CDR3 is made up of 12 amino acids. Germline V lookup: CDR1 MDHEN, CDR2 SYDVKM. Trimming cost V 3 bases and J 7 bases, with 10 bases left between them. The CDR3 here is CASSLAEGEQYF. The DNA for the CDR3 is TGTGCCAGCAGTTTGGCGGAGGGGGAGCAGTACTTC.

CDR3 in amino acids: CASSLVSWEGDPNQPQHF. In DNA form, the CDR3 reads TGTGCCAGCAGCTTAGTGTCATGGGAAGGGGATCCCAATCAGCCCCAGCATTTT. The rearrangement links TRBV7-9 to TRBJ1-5, with TRBD1 as a possible D gene (5 bases). Trimming stripped 1 base from V and 3 bases from J, with 19 bases between. CDR3 length: 18 residues. The germline gives CDR1 SEHNR, CDR2 FQNEAQ (reference sequence).

The chain couples TRBV7-8 to TRBJ1-1; D is possibly TRBD1 (6 bases). This CDR3 is built from 16 residues. Germline CDR1 reads SGHVS; CDR2 reads FQNEAQ. Trimming left V 4 bases short and J 0 bases short, with 15 bases between. The CDR3 sequence is CASSSPPRGVNTEAFF. In nucleotides, the CDR3 is TGTGCCAGCAGCTCACCCCCCAGGGGCGTGAACACTGAAGCTTTCTTT.

The rearrangement uses TRBV6-4 and TRBJ1-5; no clear D gene. The CDR3 is 14 residues long. V was shortened by 4 bases and J by 1 base, with 8 bases between the two germline ends. Germline V gene data show CDR1 as MRHNA and CDR2 as SNTAGT. The CDR3 nucleotides are TGTGCCAGCAGTGTGCGCCCGAGCAATCAGCCCCAGCATTTT. Translation: CASSVRPSNQPQHF.

CDR3 loop: CASSPLGAGWYTEAFF. The CDR3 bases are TGCGCCAGCAGCCCGCTCGGTGCCGGGTGGTACACTGAAGCTTTCTTT. The rearrangement links TRBV4-1 to TRBJ1-1; D remains ambiguous. Trimming pared 4 bases from V and 3 bases from J, leaving 18 bases between. This CDR3 has 16 amino acids. Germline V gene data show CDR1 as MGHRA and CDR2 as YSYEKL.

The CDR3 coding sequence is TGTGCCAGCAGTGACGACAGGTACACTGAAGCTTTCTTT. Translation gives CASSDDRYTEAFF. The chain couples TRBV2 to TRBJ1-1, with a tentative D call TRBD1 (6 bases). V lost 3 bases to trimming and J lost 3 bases, with 8 bases between them. The CDR3 spans 13 residues. Germline lookup yields CDR1 SNHLY and CDR2 FYNNEI.

CDR3 amino acids: CASSLGETGYGGELFF. As DNA, the CDR3 is TGTGCCAGCAGCTTAGGAGAGACAGGTTACGGCGGGGAGCTGTTTTTT. V gene TRBV11-2 combines with J gene TRBJ2-2, with TRBD1 as a possible D gene (6 bases). Germline CDR1 SGHAT, CDR2 FQNNGV. CDR3 length equals 16 residues. V was pared by 1 base and J by 7 bases, with 16 bases between. The full variable domain, in which reference TRBV11-2 and TRBJ2-2 provide the parts outside the CDR3, is EAGVAQSPRYKIIEKRQSVAFWCNPISGHATLYWYQQILGQGPKLLIQFQNNGVVDDSQLPKDRFSAERLKGVDSTLKIQPAKLEDSAVYLCASSLGETGYGGELFFGEGSRLTVL.

The chain recombines TRBV11-3 with TRBJ2-1; the match to TRBD1 covers 8 bases. CDR1 and CDR2 from the germline V gene are SGHNT and YENEEA. The CDR3 spans 15 residues. V shed 1 base, J shed 7 bases, and the junction held 6 bases outside the gene matches. CDR3 residues: CASSLGQGAGNEQFF. CDR3 DNA sequence: TGTGCCAGCAGCTTAGGCCAGGGGGCTGGAAATGAGCAGTTCTTC.

The chain joins TRBV7-9 to TRBJ2-1; tentative D call: TRBD2 (6 bases). Germline CDR1 is SEHNR and CDR2 is FQNEAQ (reference sequence). V was shortened by 1 base and J by 7 bases, with 20 bases between the two germline ends. The CDR3 loop spans 17 amino acids. The CDR3 is CASSLEVGDSPANEQFF. In DNA, the CDR3 is TGTGCCAGCAGCTTAGAGGTTGGGGACTCCCCGGCGAATGAGCAGTTCTTC.

The rearrangement links TRBV6-6 to TRBJ1-5, with 8 bases that match TRBD1. The CDR3 spans 16 residues. The trim removed 10 bases at V and 5 bases at J, leaving 16 bases unmatched. Germline CDR1 reads MNHNY; CDR2 reads SVGAGI (reference sequence). CDR3 residues: CATYDVGTGGDQPQHF. CDR3 DNA sequence: TGTGCCACCTATGATGTGGGAACAGGGGGAGATCAGCCCCAGCATTTT.

V usage is TRBV28 and J usage is TRBJ1-5; 10 nucleotides align to TRBD1. Trimming took 8 bases from V and 0 from J; bases not matched to a gene: 7. Germline V gives CDR1 MDHEN, CDR2 SYDVKM. This CDR3 is 16 amino acids long. CDR3 sequence: CASSRQGANSNQPQHF. In DNA, the CDR3 is TGTGCCAGCTCCCGACAGGGGGCTAATAGCAATCAGCCCCAGCATTTT.

The chain is built from TRBV10-3 and TRBJ2-1; D is unclear. This CDR3 is 15 amino acids long. Per germline, CDR1 ENHRY and CDR2 SYGVKD. Trimming pared 6 bases from V and 4 bases from J, leaving 16 bases between. The CDR3 here is CAISLEVGEYNEQFF. Written as DNA, the CDR3 is TGTGCCATCAGCCTAGAAGTCGGAGAGTACAATGAGCAGTTCTTC.

The chain employs TRBV6-5 and TRBJ2-7; D might be TRBD1 (5 bases). V lost 4 bases to trimming and J lost 4 bases, with 11 bases between them. Germline V gives CDR1 MNHEY, CDR2 SVGAGI. There are 13 residues in the CDR3. In DNA, the CDR3 is TGTGCCAGCAGTTTGGGGCGCGAGTACGAGCAGTACTTC. It specifies CASSLGREYEQYF.

The genes are TRBV28 and TRBJ1-5; perhaps TRBD1 as D (6 bases). Germline assignment: CDR1 MDHEN and CDR2 SYDVKM. The CDR3 runs to 15 residues. V lost 6 bases and J lost 6, with 18 bases in between. Written as DNA, the CDR3 is TGTGCCAGCAGGGTGGGGCAGGGGATGGCTCAGCCCCAGCATTTT. Translated: CASRVGQGMAQPQHF.

Here the CDR3 reads CASSRYYREGYTF. CDR3 in DNA: TGTGCCAGCAGCCGATACTACAGGGAGGGCTACACCTTC. V gene TRBV7-8 combines with J gene TRBJ1-2; tentatively, D is TRBD1 (6 bases). Trimming shortened V by 5 bases and J by 8 bases, and 15 bases separated the two germline ends. The CDR3 totals 13 residues. CDR1 and CDR2 from the germline V gene are SGHVS and FQNEAQ.

This chain uses TRBV4-1 with TRBJ1-5, with 9 bases identical to TRBD1. Germline lookup yields CDR1 MGHRA and CDR2 YSYEKL. The CDR3 totals 19 residues. Trimming took 2 bases from V and 1 from J; bases not matched to a gene: 12. For the CDR3, the DNA is TGCGCCAGCAGCCAAATAACCGGGACAGGGCTCCCCAGCAATCAGCCCCAGCATTTT. Translation: CASSQITGTGLPSNQPQHF.

The J gene is TRBJ1-3, the V gene TRBV5-1, with 7 bases that match TRBD1. The J segment lost 4 bases and the V segment lost 4 bases, leaving 5 bases of the junction unmatched. The CDR3 runs 14 residues. The germline V gene has CDR1 SGHRS and CDR2 YFSETQ. For the CDR3, the DNA is TGCGCCAGCAGCGCCGGGACAGAGGGAAACACCATATATTTT. It encodes CASSAGTEGNTIYF.

Points on this clone: At the DNA level, this CDR3 is encoded by other sequences in the same sample as well. The V gene is TRBV30, the J gene TRBJ2-7; 11 nucleotides match TRBD1. CDR1 and CDR2 (germline): GTSNPN, SVGIG (reference sequence). The V and J ends lost 2 bases and 2 bases, in that order; junction bases with no gene match: 2. The length of the CDR3 is 14 residues. The CDR3 DNA sequence: TGTGCCTGGAGTCTGGGACAGGGGGCCTACGAGCAGTACTTC. Its translation is CAWSLGQGAYEQYF. Supplemented by reference TRBV30 and TRBJ2-7, the full variable domain reads SQTIHQWPATLVQPVGSPLSLECTVEGTSNPNLYWYRQAAGRGLQLLFYSVGIGQISSEVPQNLSASRPQDRQFILSSKKLLLSDSGFYLCAWSLGQGAYEQYFGPGTRLTVT.

The chain has TRBV9 and TRBJ1-1, with a tentative D call TRBD1 (5 bases). The CDR3 has 15 residues. V was clipped by 3 bases and J by 0 bases, with 12 bases between them. The germline V gene encodes CDR1 SGDLS and CDR2 YYNGEE. Written as DNA, the CDR3 is TGTGCCAGCAGCGCCCTGGGGGGACTGAACACTGAAGCTTTCTTT. Amino acids: CASSALGGLNTEAFF.

V usage is TRBV19 and J usage is TRBJ1-1; 11 bases agree with TRBD1. Germline lookup yields CDR1 LNHDA and CDR2 SQIVND (reference sequence). The CDR3 totals 16 residues. V dropped 4 bases and J dropped 1; count of bases not matched to a gene: 5. CDR3: CASSTWDRGANTEAFF. Written as DNA, the CDR3 is TGTGCCAGTAGTACTTGGGACAGGGGGGCGAACACTGAAGCTTTCTTT.